One and the same sample provided the 8 T cell receptor beta chains below, sequenced in a study of blood T cell repertoires in COVID-19. Some clones are missing from TCRdb's copy, which holds only in-frame ones; the method was immunoSEQ multiplex PCR. This table has 310,000 or so clones, 87% appearing once. Specimen: PBMCs or T cells enriched from blood (not recorded which). The receptors originated from a woman aged 18-29 years who had recovered from COVID-19.

This rearrangement joins TRBV2 to TRBJ1-4, with D unclear. The CDR3 loop spans 14 amino acids. Germline loops: CDR1 SNHLY, CDR2 FYNNEI. The V and J ends lost 7 bases and 0 bases respectively, with 9 bases between them. CDR3 nucleotides: TGTGCCAGCATTCCAGGCTCAACTAATGAAAAACTGTTTTTT. Translating gives CASIPGSTNEKLFF.

This clone was counted between two and nine times. The rearrangement joins TRBV4-3 to TRBJ2-5, with D possibly matching TRBD2 (7 bases). The CDR3 is 17 residues long. Between the trimmed V and J ends, which lost 0 bases and 4 bases, there was a span of 18 bases. Per the germline V gene, CDR1 is LGHNA and CDR2 is YSLEER. Here the CDR3 reads CASSQDVGGAPGETQYF. CDR3 DNA sequence: TGCGCCAGCAGCCAAGATGTAGGGGGGGCGCCGGGAGAGACCCAGTACTTC.

The rearrangement links TRBV7-2 to TRBJ2-5, with D perhaps TRBD1 (6 bases). Germline CDR1 reads SGHTA; CDR2 reads FQGNSA. The CDR3 has 15 residues. V lost 2 bases, J lost 5 bases, and 15 bases lay in between. The CDR3 nucleotides read TGTGCCAGCAGCTTAATTCAGGGGCGATGGGAGACCCAGTACTTC. Translated, it gives CASSLIQGRWETQYF.

The J gene is TRBJ1-5, the V gene TRBV27; TRBD1 might be the D (5 bases). Trimming stripped 8 bases from V and 2 bases from J, with 25 bases between. Germline CDR1 is MNHEY and CDR2 is SMNVEV (reference sequence). The CDR3 extends over 18 amino acids. The CDR3 reads CASGKMGGGAFGNQPQHF. DNA for the CDR3: TGTGCCAGCGGAAAAATGGGGGGAGGTGCGTTCGGCAATCAGCCCCAGCATTTT.

This clone was counted a single time. The chain couples TRBV24-1 to TRBJ2-7; a weak D match, TRBD1 (5 bases). The CDR3 has 14 amino acids. CDR1 and CDR2 from the germline V gene are KGHDR and SFDVKD. Trimming stripped 4 bases from V and 2 bases from J, with 11 bases between. CDR3 region: CATSDTTETYEQYF. The CDR3 DNA follows: TGTGCCACCAGTGACACGACAGAGACCTACGAGCAGTACTTC.

J is TRBJ2-7 and V is TRBV28, with TRBD2 identical over 11 bases. Germline CDR1 and CDR2: MDHEN and SYDVKM. Trimming at V came to 3 bases and at J to 4 bases, leaving 11 bases not matched to a gene. The CDR3 has 17 amino acids. The CDR3 coding sequence is TGTGCCAGCAGTTTTCGGGTAGCGGGAGGGCACGGTTACGAGCAGTACTTC. It specifies CASSFRVAGGHGYEQYF.

The rearrangement joins TRBV7-3 to TRBJ2-3; TRBD2 matches at 7 bases. Germline CDR1 reads SGHTA; CDR2 reads FQGTGA. J gave up 4 bases and V 4 bases, and 14 bases lay outside the gene matches. The CDR3 sequence is 17 residues long. The CDR3 DNA is TGTGCCAGCAGCTCTTTTGATGTCGGGAGGAGGCCAGATACGCAGTATTTT. Protein: CASSSFDVGRRPDTQYF.

The chain links TRBV28 to TRBJ2-7; possible D gene TRBD1, 5 bases. Germline loops: CDR1 MDHEN, CDR2 SYDVKM. The length of the CDR3 is 16 residues. Trimming took off 3 bases at V and 0 bases at J, with 15 bases between the two ends. CDR3 residues: CASSFPRTRRSYEQYF. In DNA form, the CDR3 reads TGTGCCAGCAGTTTCCCGCGGACACGGCGCTCCTACGAGCAGTACTTC. Based on the CDR3 plus reference TRBV28 and TRBJ2-7, the full variable domain is DVKVTQSSRYLVKRTGEKVFLECVQDMDHENMFWYRQDPGLGLRLIYFSYDVKMKEKGDIPEGYSVSREKKERFSLILESASTNQTSMYLCASSFPRTRRSYEQYFGPGTRLTVT.